This T cell receptor beta chain is from a study of identical twins. Broader study findings: Modeled out-of-frame TCR alpha sharing in monozygotic twins fell below observed levels.

TCRdb redid the calling of the 5' RACE reads with MiXCR, one entry per CDR3 protein. The sample contains 1.5 million to 2 million distinct CDR3 sequences, 25% to 35% of which appear only once. In its sample, this clonotype was seen a few times. The antigen is not known. V lost 5 bases to trimming and J lost 6 bases; unmatched junction nucleotides: 6. There are 13 residues in the CDR3. Germline-derived CDR1 and CDR2 are SQVTM and ANQGSEA. Sample: cord blood. The receptor's source is a newborn girl in good health. The chain uses TRBV29-1 and TRBJ2-3; 9 bases match TRBD2. The CDR3 coding sequence is TGCAGCGTTTTCGCGGGGGGGCCTGATACGCAGTATTTT. It is translated as CSVFAGGPDTQYF.